This TCR beta chain was sequenced in a study of cytomegalovirus exposure and HLA in healthy donors. Findings and limits, study-wide: Later analysis demonstrated an association between a missense DCLRE1C variant and TCR beta V- and J-gene trimming. The study recorded about 150 TCR beta chains that were cytomegalovirus-associated. Several top significant clusters appeared, in a later analysis, to be linked to common viral pathogens.

Note on this clone: No antigen is known for it.

Germline V gene data show CDR1 as SQVTM and CDR2 as ANQGSEA. The CDR3 covers 13 residues. Trimming shortened V by 4 bases and J by 6 bases, and 16 bases separated the two germline ends. Primers included in the PCR were 60 Vbeta and 13 Jbeta primers. Produced via immunoSEQ multiplex PCR; TCRdb's table is partial and in-frame only. The sample table sets out 40,000 to 65,000 clones. This TCR was sampled from a man in his forties in good health and CMV-seropositive. Material: PBMCs. J is TRBJ2-7 and V is TRBV29-1; D is uncertain. Written as DNA, the CDR3 is TGCAGCGTTGTAGCCGGATTTAGTGTCGAGCAGTACTTC. Its protein product is CSVVAGFSVEQYF.